The 8 T cell receptor beta chains in this list originate from one sample, sequenced in a study of shared clonotypes between healthy human individuals. The table came from immunoSEQ multiplex PCR; TCRdb's copy has only in-frame clones and leaves some out. The table lists around 1 million clones, over 75% of them singletons. Sequenced input: memory CD4+ T cells sorted from blood. Indicated subset: CD45RA-negative fraction. All receptors come from a young man in good health.

The V call is TRBV28, the J call TRBJ1-3, with TRBD1 matching over 9 bases. Germline V gene sequence: CDR1 MDHEN, CDR2 SYDVKM. V was pared by 2 bases and J by 4 bases, with 3 bases of the junction left unmatched. The CDR3 has 15 amino acids. This CDR3 is CASSLRTGEGNTIYF. In nucleotides, the CDR3 is TGTGCCAGCAGTTTAAGGACAGGGGAGGGAAACACCATATATTTT.

This clone was detected only a few times. This sequence joins TRBV10-3 and TRBJ1-1; unclear D gene. CDR1 is ENHRY, CDR2 SYGVKD, per germline. This CDR3 region has 13 residues. Trimming left V 6 bases short and J 0 bases short, with 8 bases between. This CDR3 reads CAISSPLNTEAFF. CDR3 bases: TGTGCCATCAGCTCACCTTTGAACACTGAAGCTTTCTTT.

Of note for this clone: The same CDR3 arises from other DNA sequences in this sample as well. The gene calls are TRBV10-1 and TRBJ1-1; no firm D call. Trimming left V 3 bases short and J 1 base short, with 6 bases between. The germline V gene encodes CDR1 WNHNN and CDR2 SYGVQD (reference sequence). The length of the CDR3 is 13 residues. The CDR3 DNA reads as TGCGCCAGCAGTGAAAGGAGGAACACTGAAGCTTTCTTT. Encoded protein: CASSERRNTEAFF.

In DNA, the CDR3 is TGTGCCAGCAGCAAAGGGAATACGGAGGGATTCTCCTACGAGCAGTACTTC. Translating gives CASSKGNTEGFSYEQYF. The rearrangement links TRBV21-1 to TRBJ2-7; the table's D call of TRBD2 was not tested on the DNA. TRBV21-1 is annotated as a pseudogene. CDR3 length: 17 residues.

For this clone: The sample carries other DNA sequences with the same CDR3. The chain links TRBV27 to TRBJ2-3, with D hard to call. Looked up from germline, CDR1 is MNHEY and CDR2 is SMNVEV (reference sequence). V lost 2 bases to trimming and J lost 5 bases, with 5 bases between them. CDR3 length: 12 residues. The CDR3 region has the DNA TGTGCCAGCAGTTTACGCGGAGATACGCAGTATTTT. Protein product: CASSLRGDTQYF.

This chain joins TRBV20-1 and TRBJ1-4; no clear D. Germline V gene data show CDR1 as DFQATT and CDR2 as SNEGSKA (reference sequence). The V gene lost 6 bases and the J gene lost 11 bases, with 13 bases spanning the gap. The length of the CDR3 is 11 residues. The CDR3 DNA reads TGCAGTGCGTATACGGTGGGGAAACTGTTTTTT. Protein product: CSAYTVGKLFF.

This chain connects TRBV2 to TRBJ1-2; weak D call: TRBD1 (5 bases). The CDR3 covers 14 residues. V lost 4 bases and J 8 bases, leaving 17 bases between the germline ends. Per the germline V gene, CDR1 is SNHLY and CDR2 is FYNNEI. CDR3 protein: CASSVEGNPGGYTF. The CDR3 nucleotides read TGTGCCAGCAGTGTTGAGGGGAACCCTGGGGGCTACACCTTC.

The gene calls are TRBV14 and TRBJ1-2; D is unclear. Trimming stripped 1 base from V and 6 bases from J, with 15 bases between. The CDR3 contains 15 residues. Germline lookup yields CDR1 SGHDN and CDR2 FVKESK. The CDR3 protein is CASSQVVGVTNGYTF. The CDR3 nucleotides read TGTGCCAGCAGCCAAGTTGTCGGGGTGACGAATGGCTACACCTTC. The full variable domain, with the rest looked up from reference TRBV14 and TRBJ1-2, is EAGVTQFPSHSVIEKGQTVTLRCDPISGHDNLYWYRRVMGKEIKFLLHFVKESKQDESGMPNNRFLAERTGGTYSTLKVQPAELEDSGVYFCASSQVVGVTNGYTFGSGTRLTVV.